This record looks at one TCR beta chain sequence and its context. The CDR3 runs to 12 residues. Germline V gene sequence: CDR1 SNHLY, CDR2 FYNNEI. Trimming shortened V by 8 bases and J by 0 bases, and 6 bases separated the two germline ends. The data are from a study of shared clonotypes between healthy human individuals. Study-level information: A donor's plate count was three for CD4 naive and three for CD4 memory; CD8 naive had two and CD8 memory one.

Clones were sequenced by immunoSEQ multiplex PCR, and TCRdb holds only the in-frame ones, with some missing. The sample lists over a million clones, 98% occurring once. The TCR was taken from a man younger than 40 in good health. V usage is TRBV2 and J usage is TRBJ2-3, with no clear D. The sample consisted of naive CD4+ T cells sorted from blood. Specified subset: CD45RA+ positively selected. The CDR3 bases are TGTGCCAGCCTCCGGAGCACAGATACGCAGTATTTT. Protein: CASLRSTDTQYF. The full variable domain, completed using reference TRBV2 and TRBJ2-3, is EPEVTQTPSHQVTQMGQEVILRCVPISNHLYFYWYRQILGQKVEFLVSFYNNEISEKSEIFDDQFSVERPDGSNFTLKIRSTKLEDSAMYFCASLRSTDTQYFGPGTRLTVL.